The rows below give T cell receptor beta chains drawn from one sample of a study of tumor-infiltrating lymphocytes in primary liver carcinoma. TCRdb reprocessed the multiplex PCR reads via MiXCR and lists one record per CDR3 protein. This sample yields fewer than 150,000 distinct CDR3 sequences, of which about 59% are seen a single time; approximately 10% belongs to the top ten. The sample comprised liver tumor tissue from sampling region 1. The receptors originated from a woman aged 55-69 years with primary liver carcinoma and hepatitis B virus infection. Both conserved end residues are part of each CDR3. D genes are given only for firm matches. Clone size is shown for a subset of rows, as once, few, many or a class of expanded clone.

cdr3_nt cdr3_aa cdr3_length d_call j_call clone_size v_call
TGCAGCGTCACGGGACAGACCTACGAGCAGTACTTC CSVTGQTYEQYF 12 TRBD1 TRBJ2-7 many TRBV29-1
TGTGTCAGCAGTTATGGGGGGGCTAGCGGCTTCACAGATACGCAGTATTTT CVSSYGGASGFTDTQYF 17 . TRBJ2-3 . TRBV6-6
TGTGCCAGCAGTGATGGGGGGCTAGCGGGGGTCCAAGAGACCCGGTACTTC CASSDGGLAGVQETRYF 17 TRBD2 TRBJ2-5 . TRBV2
TGCGCCAGCAGCCAACCATTCTCTGGAAACACCATATATTTT CASSQPFSGNTIYF 14 . TRBJ1-3 many TRBV4-1
TGTGCCAGCATCTTAGAGGGACAGGGGCGGTACGAACAGTACTTC CASILEGQGRYEQYF 15 TRBD1 TRBJ2-7 . TRBV11-2
TGTGCCAGCAGCAGCTACTTGGGACCAGATGAGCAGTTCTTC CASSSYLGPDEQFF 14 . TRBJ2-1 few TRBV7-8
TGTACCAGCAGCCGAACAGAGTCCTACGAACAGTACTTC CTSSRTESYEQYF 13 . TRBJ2-7 once TRBV12-3/TRBV12-4
TGCAGCGTTTTAGTTAGCGGGGCGAACACCGGGGAGCTGTTTTTT CSVLVSGANTGELFF 15 TRBD2 TRBJ2-2 many TRBV29-1
TGTGCCAGCAGCTCCCTCGGTACTAGCGGGAGGAATGAGCAGTTCTTC CASSSLGTSGRNEQFF 16 TRBD2 TRBJ2-1 many TRBV5-6
TGTGCCAGCAGCTTCGGGCTTGGGTGGGAGGACACTGAAGCTTTCTTT CASSFGLGWEDTEAFF 16 . TRBJ1-1 . TRBV5-4
TGTGCCAGCAGCCTGGGGACAACTAATGAAAAAATGTTTTTT CASSLGTTNEKMFF 14 . TRBJ1-4 . TRBV5-6
TGCAGCGTTAAGGCTAATTCCTACGAGCAGTACTTC CSVKANSYEQYF 12 . TRBJ2-7 many TRBV29-1
TGTGTCAGTAGTTTACAACGTAACACTGAAGCTTTCTTT CVSSLQRNTEAFF 13 . TRBJ1-1 few TRBV11-2
TGTGCCAGCCCTATCGGGAAGACCCAGTACTTC CASPIGKTQYF 11 . TRBJ2-5 . TRBV11-2
TGCACCAGCAGCTTGGGCAGGGATCAGCCCCAGCATTTT CTSSLGRDQPQHF 13 . TRBJ1-5 . TRBV5-1
TGCGCCAGCAATGAGTCGCTGGGATACCTAGAGACCCAGTACTTC CASNESLGYLETQYF 15 . TRBJ2-5 . TRBV10-2
TGCAGCGTTGAAGGGACTAGGGGGGCCAATGAGCAGTTCTTC CSVEGTRGANEQFF 14 . TRBJ2-1 many TRBV29-1
TGTGACAGTGGGGGAGCGGGTGAGCAGTTCTTC CDSGGAGEQFF 11 . TRBJ2-1 . TRBV6-2/TRBV6-3
TGCGCCAGCAGCTCCGGGACAGGGGGTTACACCAGGGAGCTGTTTTTT CASSSGTGGYTRELFF 16 TRBD1 TRBJ2-2 . TRBV5-1
TGTGCCAGCAGCTTAGTCCCAACAGGGGAAAGGAGGACCGGGGAGCTGTTTTTT CASSLVPTGERRTGELFF 18 TRBD1 TRBJ2-2 . TRBV7-9
TGTGCCAGCAGCCTCGAGTGGGAGGGTGCAGCTTTCTTT CASSLEWEGAAFF 13 . TRBJ1-1 many TRBV7-8
TGTGCCAGCTCACCTTTACAGGGGACCAGCGGGACTGAAGCTTTCTTT CASSPLQGTSGTEAFF 16 TRBD1 TRBJ1-1 few TRBV18
TGTGCCAGCAGTTACATGCCGGGTCTGACCAACACCGGGAAGCTGTTTTTT CASSYMPGLTNTGKLFF 17 . TRBJ2-2 . TRBV6-2/TRBV6-3
TGTGCCAGCAGTTACGATACGGGTCCTTCTGGGGCCCACGTCCTAACTTTC CASSYDTGPSGAHVLTF 17 . TRBJ2-6 . TRBV6-5
TGCGCCAGCAGTGAGATCCAGTGGGGGAACAATGTGCAGTTCTTC CASSEIQWGNNVQFF 15 . TRBJ2-1 . TRBV10-2
TGTGCCAGCAGCTTAGGACTAGCGGCGACCACAGATACGCAGTATTTT CASSLGLAATTDTQYF 16 TRBD2 TRBJ2-3 . TRBV5-6